This passage covers 24 T cell receptor beta chains from one sample sequenced in a study of blood T cell repertoires in COVID-19. This table comes from immunoSEQ multiplex PCR, and its TCRdb copy is limited to in-frame clones, with some not included. The sample has around 140,000 clones, over 75% seen once. The sample consisted of peripheral blood. The source of these receptors is a man between 60 and 75 years old with active or convalescent COVID-19.

The chain uses TRBV28 and TRBJ2-7; D may be TRBD2 (5 bases). Trimming cost V 6 bases and J 6 bases, with 21 bases left between them. This CDR3 has 15 amino acids. Per germline, CDR1 MDHEN and CDR2 SYDVKM. The CDR3 DNA sequence: TGTGCCAGCAGAGGGTCCGGGAAATCTTATTCCGAGCAGTACTTC. The encoded protein is CASRGSGKSYSEQYF.

This clone was detected only a few times. V is TRBV29-1 and J is TRBJ1-5; 7 positions agree with TRBD1. Germline-derived CDR1 and CDR2 are SQVTM and ANQGSEA. Trimming removed 6 bases from V and 4 bases from J; junction bases left unmatched: 6. This CDR3 contains 13 residues. CDR3 bases: TGCAGCGTGTGGACAGGCCCTAATCAGCCCCAGCATTTT. The encoded protein is CSVWTGPNQPQHF.

The V call is TRBV28, the J call TRBJ2-7; D might be TRBD2 (5 bases). This CDR3 is built from 15 residues. Germline lookup yields CDR1 MDHEN and CDR2 SYDVKM. The V gene lost 7 bases and the J gene lost 0 bases, with 16 bases spanning the gap. CDR3 bases: TGTGCCAGCACCTCCCCGGCGGGCTCCTCCTACGAGCAGTACTTC. It yields the protein CASTSPAGSSYEQYF.

V is TRBV6-5 and J is TRBJ1-4; D not resolved. The V end was cut by 5 bases, the J end by 8 bases, with 15 bases between. The CDR3 has 14 residues. Germline assignment: CDR1 MNHEY and CDR2 SVGAGI. The CDR3 coding sequence is TGTGCCAGCAGTCGGCGCTTGGAGTCCGAAAAACTGTTTTTT. It encodes CASSRRLESEKLFF.

The chain joins TRBV4-2 to TRBJ2-6, with TRBD1 matching 8 bases. Germline CDR1 LGHNA, CDR2 YNFKEQ. Germline trimming cut 5 bases from V and 4 bases from J; bases unmatched to any gene: 10. CDR3 length: 17 residues. CDR3 protein: CASSGQGARGGANVLTF. The CDR3 nucleotides are TGTGCCAGCAGCGGCCAGGGGGCGAGGGGAGGGGCCAACGTCCTGACTTTC.

This clone was picked up one time. J is TRBJ2-3 and V is TRBV9; D ambiguous. V lost 1 base and J 4 bases, leaving 10 bases between the germline ends. Germline CDR1 SGDLS, CDR2 YYNGEE. This CDR3 is built from 14 residues. The DNA for the CDR3 is TGTGCCAGCAGCGTAAGTCGGTCCGCAGATACGCAGTATTTT. The encoded protein is CASSVSRSADTQYF.

The V and J genes are TRBV6-5 and TRBJ2-6, with 8 bases fitting TRBD1. Trimming removed 6 bases from V and 4 bases from J; junction bases left unmatched: 5. Germline V CDR1 and CDR2: MNHEY, SVGAGI. This CDR3 contains 15 residues. For the CDR3, the DNA is TGTGCCAGCAGCGACAGGGGATTAGGGGCCAACGTCCTGACTTTC. The encoded protein is CASSDRGLGANVLTF.

The chain joins TRBV5-6 to TRBJ2-7; 9 nucleotides agree with TRBD2. The CDR3 totals 16 residues. V shed 2 bases and J 5 bases; nucleotides not matched to a gene: 11. Germline CDR1 SGHDT, CDR2 YYEEEE. The CDR3 DNA reads TGTGCCAGCAGCTTACGATTAGCGGGAGTGGGGGACGAGCAGTACTTC. Its protein product is CASSLRLAGVGDEQYF.

The chain is built from TRBV6-5 and TRBJ1-2; the D gene is possibly TRBD1 (6 bases). Germline values: CDR1 MNHEY, CDR2 SVGAGI. V lost 6 bases, J lost 0 bases, and 11 bases lay in between. The CDR3 is 14 residues long. CDR3 sequence (DNA): TGTGCCAGCAGGGAGACAGGAGCTAACTATGGCTACACCTTC. Encoded protein: CASRETGANYGYTF.

V gene TRBV2 combines with J gene TRBJ1-4; TRBD1 matches 7 bases. The germline V gene encodes CDR1 SNHLY and CDR2 FYNNEI. Trimming removed 4 bases from V and 8 bases from J; junction bases left unmatched: 4. The CDR3 contains 13 residues. The DNA for the CDR3 is TGTGCCAGCAGTGGACAGGGTTTGGAAAAACTGTTTTTT. The encoded protein is CASSGQGLEKLFF.

The J gene is TRBJ2-3, the V gene TRBV11-3; no reliable D call. CDR3 length equals 12 residues. The germline gives CDR1 SGHNT, CDR2 YENEEA. Trimming took off 11 bases at V and 0 bases at J, with 9 bases between the two ends. The CDR3 nucleotides read TGTGCCTCAAGAGGTAGCACAGATACGCAGTATTTT. This encodes CASRGSTDTQYF.

This chain links TRBV19 with TRBJ2-5, with 8 bases identical to TRBD1. This CDR3 contains 15 residues. The V gene end was trimmed by 1 base and the J gene end by 5 bases; junction bases not matched to a gene: 6. Germline V lookup: CDR1 LNHDA, CDR2 SQIVND (reference sequence). This CDR3 reads CASSIADRAGETQYF. The CDR3 coding sequence is TGTGCCAGTAGTATAGCGGACAGGGCTGGGGAGACCCAGTACTTC.

The chain links TRBV2 to TRBJ2-2; perhaps TRBD2 as D (6 bases). The V end was cut by 9 bases, the J end by 1 base, with 18 bases between. Looked up from germline, CDR1 is SNHLY and CDR2 is FYNNEI. This CDR3 has 16 amino acids. The CDR3 loop is CARKGGVAENTGELFF. CDR3 nucleotides: TGTGCCAGGAAAGGTGGAGTAGCGGAGAACACCGGGGAGCTGTTTTTT.

The rearrangement joins TRBV9 to TRBJ1-5; D ambiguous. Germline lookup yields CDR1 SGDLS and CDR2 YYNGEE. V was clipped by 5 bases and J by 0 bases, with 9 bases between them. The CDR3 length is 14 residues. The CDR3 DNA reads TGTGCCAGCAGTAGACTAGATAGCAATCAGCCCCAGCATTTT. Translating it yields CASSRLDSNQPQHF.

CDR3 in amino acids: CASSNGQPSGANVLTF. The DNA of the CDR3 is TGTGCCAGCAGTAACGGACAGCCCTCTGGGGCCAACGTCCTGACTTTC. This chain links TRBV28 with TRBJ2-6, with a tentative D call TRBD1 (6 bases). Trimming took off 5 bases at V and 0 bases at J, with 11 bases between the two ends. Germline CDR1 MDHEN, CDR2 SYDVKM. The CDR3 length is 16 residues.

The table lists this clone with a few counts. The rearrangement uses TRBV28 and TRBJ1-4, with D unclear. The germline CDR1 and CDR2 sequences are MDHEN and SYDVKM. CDR3 size: 14 residues. V dropped 2 bases and J dropped 8 bases, with 12 bases sitting between them. In DNA form, the CDR3 reads TGTGCCAGCAGTTTACGGGGAGTACGGGAAAAACTGTTTTTT. This translates into CASSLRGVREKLFF.

This clone was found once. The chain couples TRBV28 to TRBJ2-6; D remains ambiguous. The CDR3 is 16 amino acids. V dropped 5 bases and J dropped 0 bases, with 11 bases sitting between them. Germline loops: CDR1 MDHEN, CDR2 SYDVKM. CDR3 sequence: CASSRVLLSGANVLTF. In nucleotides, the CDR3 is TGTGCCAGCAGTCGGGTCCTCCTCTCTGGGGCCAACGTCCTGACTTTC.

This rearrangement joins TRBV6-5 to TRBJ1-3; 9 nucleotides match TRBD1. J gave up 5 bases and V 6 bases, and 8 bases lay outside the gene matches. CDR1 and CDR2 from the germline V gene are MNHEY and SVGAGI. This CDR3 has 15 residues. Here the CDR3 reads CASRVPGQGRNTIYF. In DNA form, the CDR3 reads TGTGCCAGCAGGGTTCCGGGACAGGGAAGAAACACCATATATTTT.

The chain's CDR3 is CASSETSGITNEQFF. CDR3 nucleotide sequence: TGTGCCAGCAGTGAGACTAGCGGGATAACGAATGAGCAGTTCTTC. J is TRBJ2-1 and V is TRBV28, with 11 bases fitting TRBD2. Trimming at V came to 5 bases and at J to 7 bases, leaving 7 bases not matched to a gene. Germline values: CDR1 MDHEN, CDR2 SYDVKM. This CDR3 is built from 15 residues.

V and J are TRBV19 and TRBJ2-1; TRBD2 aligns across 15 bases. V was pared by 3 bases and J by 3 bases, with 6 bases of the junction left unmatched. CDR3 length: 18 amino acids. Germline loops: CDR1 LNHDA, CDR2 SQIVND (reference sequence). CDR3 in DNA: TGTGCCAGTAGTATGGGACTAGCGGGAGGTTTGAACTACAATGAGCAGTTCTTC. It translates to CASSMGLAGGLNYNEQFF. The full variable domain, in which reference TRBV19 and TRBJ2-1 provide the parts outside the CDR3, is DGGITQSPKYLFRKEGQNVTLSCEQNLNHDAMYWYRQDPGQGLRLIYYSQIVNDFQKGDIAEGYSVSREKKESFPLTVTSAQKNPTAFYLCASSMGLAGGLNYNEQFFGPGTRLTVL.

The chain recombines TRBV2 with TRBJ1-4, with D perhaps TRBD1 (6 bases). The germline V gene encodes CDR1 SNHLY and CDR2 FYNNEI. The germline V and J ends were trimmed by 2 bases and 2 bases, with 6 bases remaining between them. The length of the CDR3 is 14 residues. CDR3 nucleotides: TGTGCCAGCAGTGAAAGGGGGACTAATGAAAAACTGTTTTTT. Translating it yields CASSERGTNEKLFF.

This chain uses TRBV30 with TRBJ1-2; 9 nucleotides agree with TRBD1. The CDR3 runs 13 residues. Trimming cost V 7 bases and J 8 bases; bases outside gene matches: 11. Germline CDR1 GTSNPN, CDR2 SVGIG (reference sequence). The CDR3 here is CALNRGRAEGYTF. The CDR3 region has the DNA TGTGCCTTAAACAGGGGGCGGGCAGAAGGCTACACCTTC.

V usage is TRBV9 and J usage is TRBJ2-5; D is undetermined. Germline values: CDR1 SGDLS, CDR2 YYNGEE. The CDR3 is 13 residues long. Trimming stripped 0 bases from V and 5 bases from J, with 8 bases between. The CDR3 sequence: CASSVDLGETQYF. In DNA, the CDR3 is TGTGCCAGCAGCGTAGACCTTGGCGAGACCCAGTACTTC.

This chain links TRBV27 with TRBJ2-7; perhaps TRBD1 as D (6 bases). The CDR3 loop spans 14 amino acids. The V gene's germline CDR1 is MNHEY and CDR2 SMNVEV (reference sequence). Trimming left V 0 bases short and J 2 bases short, with 8 bases between. CDR3 amino acids: CASSLSQGTYEQYF. The CDR3 DNA reads TGTGCCAGCAGTTTATCACAGGGCACCTACGAGCAGTACTTC.